This TCR beta chain originates from a study of shared clonotypes between healthy human individuals. Across the study: Ranging from 18 to 49 in age, donors were a couple of women and a few men. Plates per donor: three CD4 naive, three CD4 memory, two CD8 naive, one CD8 memory.

Sequencing was performed with immunoSEQ multiplex PCR; in TCRdb, only in-frame clones are kept and a portion is missing. The sample contains around 2.3 million clones, almost 96% of which appear only once. In germline, CDR1 is SGHRS, CDR2 YFSETQ. The CDR3 is 16 residues long. Deletions cut 0 bases from V and 4 bases from J, with 14 bases between. Remarks on this clone: Its antigen is undetermined.

Findings and limits, study-wide: Compared with clonotypes that all four donors shared, non-shared clonotypes had lower generation probabilities.

Sequencing was done on a sample of naive CD4+ T cells sorted from blood. Subset: CD45RA+ positively selected. The V gene is TRBV5-1, the J gene TRBJ1-5, with D maybe TRBD1 (6 bases). The TCR sequence derives from a young man in good health. Here the CDR3 DNA reads TGCGCCAGCAGCTTGGAATCAGGGCAGGGGAATCAGCCCCAGCATTTT. It translates to CASSLESGQGNQPQHF.